A selection of T cell receptor beta chains follows, all from one sample in a study of T cell repertoires in cytomegalovirus infection. Each CDR3 protein is one row after TCRdb ran MiXCR on the reads. The sample contains under 95,000 distinct CDR3 sequences, more than 3% of which appear only once. Material for sequencing was PBMCs. These receptors came from a human donor in good health (CMV status not recorded). Some clones in this sample may be carry-over from other donors' samples. CDR3s include the opening cysteine and the closing phenylalanine or tryptophan. The order of the fields is clone size, D gene, J gene, V gene, CDR3 DNA, CDR3 protein. D genes are given only for firm matches. The size field reads once, few or many counts, or a class when the clone is expanded.

abundance: many; d_gene: .; j_gene: TRBJ2-1; v_gene: TRBV7-8; CDR3nt: TGTGCCAGCAGCCCCCGTCAGGGACTTGGCTCCTACAATGAGCAGTTCTTC; CDR3aa: CASSPRQGLGSYNEQFF
abundance: few; d_gene: .; j_gene: TRBJ2-1; v_gene: TRBV27; CDR3nt: TGTGCCAGCAGTCCACTCGGGGGGCTCAATGAGCAGTTCTTC; CDR3aa: CASSPLGGLNEQFF
abundance: many; d_gene: .; j_gene: TRBJ2-7; v_gene: TRBV7-9; CDR3nt: TGTGCCAGCAGCAGTGGGACGAGAGCTGACGAGCAGTACTTC; CDR3aa: CASSSGTRADEQYF
abundance: many; d_gene: .; j_gene: TRBJ1-5; v_gene: TRBV4-2; CDR3nt: TGTGCCAGCAGCCCTGGGGTTAGCAATCAGCCCCAGCATTTT; CDR3aa: CASSPGVSNQPQHF
abundance: many; d_gene: TRBD1; j_gene: TRBJ2-2; v_gene: TRBV7-2; CDR3nt: TGTGCCAGCAGCTGGAGACAGGGGTCCGGGGAGCTGTTTTTT; CDR3aa: CASSWRQGSGELFF
abundance: many; d_gene: .; j_gene: TRBJ1-4; v_gene: TRBV29-1; CDR3nt: TGCAGCGTGGCAGAGGATAATGAAAAACTGTTTTTT; CDR3aa: CSVAEDNEKLFF
abundance: many; d_gene: TRBD2; j_gene: TRBJ2-1; v_gene: TRBV7-2; CDR3nt: TGTGCCAGCAGCCTAAGCGGGGGAGTCTTCAATGAGCAGTTCTTC; CDR3aa: CASSLSGGVFNEQFF
abundance: many; d_gene: TRBD2; j_gene: TRBJ2-5; v_gene: TRBV27; CDR3nt: TGTGCCAGCAGTGAATTCGTCGGGAGGCGGGAGACCCAGTACTTC; CDR3aa: CASSEFVGRRETQYF
abundance: many; d_gene: .; j_gene: TRBJ2-3; v_gene: TRBV7-2; CDR3nt: TGTGCCAGCAGCGTGCCTAGCACAGATACGCAGTATTTT; CDR3aa: CASSVPSTDTQYF
abundance: few; d_gene: .; j_gene: TRBJ2-3; v_gene: TRBV7-8; CDR3nt: TGTGCCAGCAGCTGGCGGCGGGGCAGCACAGATACGCAGTATTTT; CDR3aa: CASSWRRGSTDTQYF
abundance: many; d_gene: TRBD2; j_gene: TRBJ2-1; v_gene: TRBV5-1; CDR3nt: TGCGCCAGCAGGGGACTAGCGGGAGAGTCCTACAATGAGCAGTTCTTC; CDR3aa: CASRGLAGESYNEQFF
abundance: many; d_gene: .; j_gene: TRBJ2-1; v_gene: TRBV7-2; CDR3nt: TGTGCCAGCAGCTTAGATCAGGGGACCTACAATGAGCAGTTCTTC; CDR3aa: CASSLDQGTYNEQFF
abundance: many; d_gene: .; j_gene: TRBJ1-1; v_gene: TRBV7-9; CDR3nt: TGTGCCAGCAGCGGTATTCCGGGACAAAGGGAGGACACTGAAGCTTTCTTT; CDR3aa: CASSGIPGQREDTEAFF
abundance: many; d_gene: .; j_gene: TRBJ2-1; v_gene: TRBV7-2; CDR3nt: TGTGCCAGCAGCTTGGGGTCCCAGGTGTACAATGAGCAGTTCTTC; CDR3aa: CASSLGSQVYNEQFF
abundance: many; d_gene: .; j_gene: TRBJ2-5; v_gene: TRBV29-1; CDR3nt: TGCAGCGTGCGAGGGCAGTACCAAGAGACCCAGTACTTC; CDR3aa: CSVRGQYQETQYF